This entry describes one T cell receptor (beta chain). Its target is not known. The V gene's germline CDR1 is SEHNR and CDR2 FQNEAQ (reference sequence). CDR3 length: 14 residues. V was clipped by 2 bases and J by 2 bases; unmatched bases: 0. The data stem from a study of cytomegalovirus exposure and HLA in healthy donors. About the study: An early release of data contained approximately 85 million unique TCRs, which came from HLA-typed donors. Study-wide points: In vitro work confirmed that a few CMV-associated chains recognize CMV antigens. Immune exposure information available was restricted to CMV serostatus.

PCR involved 60 Vbeta and 13 Jbeta primers. As processed by the authors: In a later analysis, around 10 million of 75 million to 85 million unique beta chains occurred in at least two donors. TCRdb's copy holds only in-frame clones and misses some; the assay was immunoSEQ multiplex PCR. D and trimming come from the DNA, and the V and J calls and clone size come from that table. The data show 150,000 to 200,000 clones, with 81% seen just once and around 2% held by the top ten. Input material: PBMCs. The chain links TRBV7-9 to TRBJ2-3; 8 bases map to TRBD1. The receptor was derived from a woman aged 18-29 years in good health and CMV-seropositive. The CDR3 DNA sequence: TGTGCCAGCAGCTTACAGGGGGCCACAGATACGCAGTATTTT. Amino acid sequence: CASSLQGATDTQYF.